This T cell receptor beta chain was sequenced for a study of blood T cell repertoires in COVID-19. Across the whole study: Spain, Italy and the United States supplied samples that represented acute and convalescent COVID-19.

CDR3 size: 13 residues. The germline V gene has CDR1 MNHEY and CDR2 SVGAGI. The V and J ends lost 8 bases and 0 bases respectively, with 10 bases between them. Participant-given clinical history determined each cohort assignment. Two negative PCRs, clearance, or symptom resolution characterized the recovered Cohort 3 donors. Here immunoSEQ multiplex PCR was the method, and the copy in TCRdb shows in-frame clones only, minus some. This table has about 250,000 clones, more than 80% appearing once. V is TRBV6-5 and J is TRBJ1-1; the D gene is possibly TRBD1 (6 bases). Material: PBMCs or T cells enriched from blood (not recorded which). This TCR derives from a woman younger than 35 who had recovered from COVID-19. The CDR3 DNA is TGTGCCAGCGAGAGGGGGTTGAACACTGAAGCTTTCTTT. It codes for CASERGLNTEAFF.